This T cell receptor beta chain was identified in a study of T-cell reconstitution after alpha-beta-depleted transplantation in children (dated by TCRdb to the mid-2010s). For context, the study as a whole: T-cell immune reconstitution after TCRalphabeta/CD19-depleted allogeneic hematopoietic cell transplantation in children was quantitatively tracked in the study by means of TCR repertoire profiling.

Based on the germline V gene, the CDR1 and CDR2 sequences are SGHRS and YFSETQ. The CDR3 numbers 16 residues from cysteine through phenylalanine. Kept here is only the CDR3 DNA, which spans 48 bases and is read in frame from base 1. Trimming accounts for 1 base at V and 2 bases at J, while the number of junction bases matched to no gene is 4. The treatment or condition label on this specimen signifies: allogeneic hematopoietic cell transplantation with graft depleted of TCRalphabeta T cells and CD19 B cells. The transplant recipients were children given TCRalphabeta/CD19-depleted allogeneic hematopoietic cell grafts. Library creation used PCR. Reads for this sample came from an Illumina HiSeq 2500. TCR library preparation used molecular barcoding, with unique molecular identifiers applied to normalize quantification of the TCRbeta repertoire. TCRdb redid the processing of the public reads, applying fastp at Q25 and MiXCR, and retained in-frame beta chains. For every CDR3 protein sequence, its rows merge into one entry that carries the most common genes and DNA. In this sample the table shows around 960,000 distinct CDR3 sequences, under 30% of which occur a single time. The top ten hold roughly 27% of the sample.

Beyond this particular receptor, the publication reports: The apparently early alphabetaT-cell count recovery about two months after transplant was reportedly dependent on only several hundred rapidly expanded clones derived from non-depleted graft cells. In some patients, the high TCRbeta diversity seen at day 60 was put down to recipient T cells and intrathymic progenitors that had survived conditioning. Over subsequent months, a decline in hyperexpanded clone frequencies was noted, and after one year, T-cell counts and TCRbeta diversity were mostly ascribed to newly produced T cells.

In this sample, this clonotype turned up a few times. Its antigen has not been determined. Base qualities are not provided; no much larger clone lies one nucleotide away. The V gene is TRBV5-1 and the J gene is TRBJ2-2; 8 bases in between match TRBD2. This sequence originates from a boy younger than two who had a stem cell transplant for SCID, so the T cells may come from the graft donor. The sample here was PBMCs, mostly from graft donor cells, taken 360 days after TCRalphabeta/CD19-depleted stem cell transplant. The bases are TGCGCCAGCAGCTTGTTCGCGGGGGGTAACACCGGGGAGCTGTTTTTT. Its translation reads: CASSLFAGGNTGELFF.